The clone carrying this T cell receptor beta chain was found many times. The CDR3 covers 14 residues. V lost 3 bases and J 2 bases, leaving 13 bases between the germline ends. Germline V lookup: CDR1 SQVTM, CDR2 ANQGSEA. This sample stems from a study of early T cells in non-severe SARS-CoV-2 infection. About the research overall: Whole-blood bulk RNA, unsorted, was sequenced, and chains were unpaired.

Separate cDNA molecules each had unique molecular identifiers attached to them. MiXCR, applied by TCRdb to the 5' RACE reads, yields one record per CDR3 protein. The repertoire holds 98,000 or so distinct CDR3 sequences, with 8% to 13% as singletons. The sequence derives from an adult who was a healthcare worker with PCR-confirmed SARS-CoV-2 infection or an uninfected control (not recorded which). This chain connects TRBV29-1 to TRBJ1-2; tentatively, D is TRBD1 (5 bases). The specimen was whole blood. The CDR3 protein is CSVEPPQGNYGYTF. The CDR3 DNA reads TGCAGCGTTGAGCCCCCCCAGGGAAACTATGGCTACACCTTC.